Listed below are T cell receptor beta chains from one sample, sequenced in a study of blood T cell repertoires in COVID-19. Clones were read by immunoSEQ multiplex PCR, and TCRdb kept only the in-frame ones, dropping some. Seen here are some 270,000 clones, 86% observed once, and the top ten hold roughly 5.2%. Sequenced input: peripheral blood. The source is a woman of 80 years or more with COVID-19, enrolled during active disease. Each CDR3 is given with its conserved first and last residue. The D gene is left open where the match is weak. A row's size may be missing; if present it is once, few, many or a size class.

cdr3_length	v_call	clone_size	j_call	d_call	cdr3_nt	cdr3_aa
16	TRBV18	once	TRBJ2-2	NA	TGTGCCAGCTCACCCTACAGGGTCGGAAGCACCGGGGAGCTGTTTTTT	CASSPYRVGSTGELFF
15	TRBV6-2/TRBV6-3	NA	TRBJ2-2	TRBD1	TGTGCCAGCAACCCGGACAGGGGGAACACCGGGGAGCTGTTTTTT	CASNPDRGNTGELFF
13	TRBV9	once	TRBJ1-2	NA	TGTGCCAGCAACCCGGGACAAGAATATGGCTACACCTTC	CASNPGQEYGYTF
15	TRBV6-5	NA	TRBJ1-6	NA	TGTGCCAGCAGTTACTTGGGGCTGCGTAATTCACCCCTCCACTTT	CASSYLGLRNSPLHF
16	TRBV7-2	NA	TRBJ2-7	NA	TGTGCCAGCAGCTTACATCCCACCCCTGACACCTACGAGCAGTACTTC	CASSLHPTPDTYEQYF
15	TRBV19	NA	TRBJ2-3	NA	TGTGCCAGTAGTATAGGTCGAATAGGAGAAGATACGCAGTATTTT	CASSIGRIGEDTQYF
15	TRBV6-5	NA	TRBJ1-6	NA	TGTGCCAGCACCCCCCGGGCGGGGGTCGCGGCACCCCTCCACTTT	CASTPRAGVAAPLHF
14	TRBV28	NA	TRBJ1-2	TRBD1	TGTGCCAGCAGTCCGGGACAGCCGCTCTATGGCTACACCTTC	CASSPGQPLYGYTF
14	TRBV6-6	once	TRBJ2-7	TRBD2	TGTGCCAGCAGTACTAGCGGGGGCCCTAACGAGCAGTACTTC	CASSTSGGPNEQYF
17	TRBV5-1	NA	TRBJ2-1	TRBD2	TGCGCCAGCAGTCTTTTTGGTCTAGCGGGGAATTACAATGAGCAGTTCTTC	CASSLFGLAGNYNEQFF
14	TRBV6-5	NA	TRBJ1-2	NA	TGTGCCAGCGGTTCCGGGGGAGCTAACTATGGCTACACCTTC	CASGSGGANYGYTF
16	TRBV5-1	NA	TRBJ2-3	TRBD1	TGCGCCAGCAGCCTGATGGGACAGGGGAACACAGATACGCAGTATTTT	CASSLMGQGNTDTQYF
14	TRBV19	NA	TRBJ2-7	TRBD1	TGTGCCAGTAGTTCGCCGGGGACAGCCTCCCTCCAGTACTTC	CASSSPGTASLQYF
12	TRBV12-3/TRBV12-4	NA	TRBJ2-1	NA	TGTGCCAGCAGCCTAGGAGGTATAAGGGAGTTCTTC	CASSLGGIREFF
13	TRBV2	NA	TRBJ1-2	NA	TGTGCCAGCAGTGACAGTGAGGAGTATGGCTACACCTTC	CASSDSEEYGYTF
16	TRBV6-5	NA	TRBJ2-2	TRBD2	TGTGCCAGCAGTTACCATAGCGGGGGGGCCACCGGGGAGCTGTTTTTT	CASSYHSGGATGELFF
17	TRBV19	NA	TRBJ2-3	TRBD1	TGTGCCACCCAAAAGGACAGGGGAGGCATTCGAGCAGATACGCAGTATTTT	CATQKDRGGIRADTQYF
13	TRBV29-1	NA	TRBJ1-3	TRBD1	TGCAGCGCTGGGACAGGGAAGGGAAACACCATATATTTT	CSAGTGKGNTIYF
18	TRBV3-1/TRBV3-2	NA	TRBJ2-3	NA	TGTGCCAGCAGCTCGACATTAGGAGGGGGGGGCCGCACAGATACGCAGTATTTT	CASSSTLGGGGRTDTQYF
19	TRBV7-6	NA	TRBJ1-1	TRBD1	TGTGCCAGCAGCTCCCCTTTGGACAGGGCTCGGATGGATCGGACTGAAGCTTTCTTT	CASSSPLDRARMDRTEAFF
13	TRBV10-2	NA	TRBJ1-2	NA	TGCGCCAGCAGTGAAGACAGGAACTATGGCTACACCTTC	CASSEDRNYGYTF
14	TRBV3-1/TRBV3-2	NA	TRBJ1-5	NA	TGTGCCAGCAGCCCGCCGGGTTCGGGTTCGCCCCAGCATTTT	CASSPPGSGSPQHF
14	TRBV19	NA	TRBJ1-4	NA	TGTGCCAGTTCGATTAGCCTGATCGGGGAAAAACTGTTTTTT	CASSISLIGEKLFF
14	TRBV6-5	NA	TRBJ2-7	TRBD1	TGTGCCAGCAGTTCCCGGGACAGACACTACGAGCAGTACTTC	CASSSRDRHYEQYF
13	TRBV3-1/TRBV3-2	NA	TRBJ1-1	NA	TGTGCCAGCAGCCATCGGGGGTACACTGAAGCTTTCTTT	CASSHRGYTEAFF
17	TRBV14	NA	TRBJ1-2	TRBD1	TGTGCCAGCAGCCCCTATATTCGGACAGGCCCGGACTATGGCTACACCTTC	CASSPYIRTGPDYGYTF
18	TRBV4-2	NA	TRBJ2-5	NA	TGTGCCAGCAGCCCGGGATCCCTCGCCGGGGGATTTCAAGAGACCCAGTACTTC	CASSPGSLAGGFQETQYF
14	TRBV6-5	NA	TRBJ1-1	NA	TGTGCCAGCACGAGAGGAATCGTGAACACTGAAGCTTTCTTT	CASTRGIVNTEAFF
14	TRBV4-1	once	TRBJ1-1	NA	TGCGCCAGCAGCCATGGGGGGGGGAACACTGAAGCTTTCTTT	CASSHGGGNTEAFF
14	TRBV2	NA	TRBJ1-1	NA	TGTGCCAGCGGGTCACAGGTCTCGAACACTGAAGCTTTCTTT	CASGSQVSNTEAFF
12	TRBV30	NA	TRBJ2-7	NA	TGTGCCTGGAGAGACAGCCACTACGAGCAGTACTTC	CAWRDSHYEQYF
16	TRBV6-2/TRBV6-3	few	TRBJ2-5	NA	TGTGCCAGCAGTTACGGCGGCGGGGGCCAGCAAGAGACCCAGTACTTC	CASSYGGGGQQETQYF